These 5 T cell receptor beta chains originate from one sample sequenced in a study of identical twins. TCRdb re-called the 5' RACE reads through MiXCR, storing one row per CDR3 protein. This sample has 1.5 million to 2 million distinct CDR3 sequences; less than 40% occur once, and the top ten carry approximately 0.29%. Sequenced: cord blood. The source of these receptors is a newborn girl in good health.

A remark on this clonotype: This could be a read error, since a much larger clone is one nucleotide away. The CDR3 ends on some other residue instead of the conserved phenylalanine or tryptophan, so this is likely a read error. CDR3 amino acids: CASRPGLASTDTQYS. CDR3 sequence (DNA): TGTGCCAGCAGACCGGGACTAGCATCGACAGATACGCAGTATTCT. This chain uses TRBV12-3 or TRBV12-4 with TRBJ2-3, with TRBD2 matching over 9 bases. This CDR3 has 15 amino acids. V gave up 6 bases and J gave up 3 bases; unmatched junction bases: 7.

The rearrangement uses TRBV7-2 and TRBJ2-6; no reliable D call. This CDR3 region has 19 residues. Germline-derived CDR1 and CDR2 are SGHTA and FQGNSA. V was clipped by 4 bases and J by 1 base, with 20 bases between them. CDR3 residues: CASSYPGRGELSGANVLTF. The CDR3 nucleotides are TGTGCCAGCAGCTATCCCGGACGTGGTGAGCTTTCTGGGGCCAACGTCCTGACTTTC.

The chain carries TRBV12-3 or TRBV12-4 and TRBJ2-2; 12 nucleotides line up with TRBD2. The CDR3 extends over 15 amino acids. V shed 3 bases and J 7 bases; nucleotides not matched to a gene: 3. CDR3 in DNA: TGTGCCAGCAGTTTGACTAGCGGGGGTGACGGGGAGCTGTTTTTT. It codes for CASSLTSGGDGELFF.

This chain connects TRBV20-1 to TRBJ1-2; D unresolved. This CDR3 has 15 residues. Germline CDR1 reads DFQATT; CDR2 reads SNEGSKA (reference sequence). V shed 0 bases and J shed 1 base, with 12 bases lying between them. The CDR3 protein is CSARDLAGLNYGYTF. CDR3 nucleotides: TGCAGTGCTAGAGATCTCGCAGGCCTTAACTATGGCTACACCTTC.

In this sample, this clonotype turned up a few times. V and J are TRBV27 and TRBJ2-1; TRBD1 might be the D (6 bases). Germline V lookup: CDR1 MNHEY, CDR2 SMNVEV (reference sequence). The CDR3 has 16 amino acids. Trimming removed 5 bases at V and 0 bases at J, with 14 bases between. CDR3 DNA: TGTGCCAGCAGTAGACAGGTCCACCCCTCCTACAATGAGCAGTTCTTC. This encodes CASSRQVHPSYNEQFF.